The 10 T cell receptor beta chains listed next were all sequenced from one sample in a study of control samples from healthy donors and cancer patients. Here immunoSEQ multiplex PCR was the method, and the copy in TCRdb shows in-frame clones only, minus some. The sample consists of some 87,000 clones, 70% to 85% of them appearing once. Sequenced input: PBMCs. All receptors derive from a man aged 60 to 75 with head and neck cancer.

The chain uses TRBV14 and TRBJ1-2; D remains ambiguous. The CDR3 length is 15 residues. V was pared by 5 bases and J by 1 base, with 14 bases between. Germline values: CDR1 SGHDN, CDR2 FVKESK. The CDR3 reads CASSDTYANNYGYTF. The DNA of the CDR3 is TGTGCCAGCAGCGATACGTACGCAAATAACTATGGCTACACCTTC.

This rearrangement joins TRBV4-1 to TRBJ2-3; 14 positions agree with TRBD2. Germline-derived CDR1 and CDR2 are MGHRA and YSYEKL. V dropped 5 bases and J dropped 5; count of bases not matched to a gene: 6. This CDR3 spans 16 amino acids. The CDR3 is CASSSGLAGGLDTQYF. Here the CDR3 DNA reads TGCGCCAGCAGCTCTGGACTAGCGGGAGGTTTAGATACGCAGTATTTT.

The V and J genes are TRBV19 and TRBJ2-2; D may be TRBD2 (5 bases). V dropped 4 bases and J dropped 2 bases, with 14 bases sitting between them. Germline-derived CDR1 and CDR2 are LNHDA and SQIVND (reference sequence). This CDR3 is built from 16 residues. The chain's CDR3 is CASSTLGGRNTGELFF. CDR3 sequence (DNA): TGTGCCAGTAGTACCCTAGGTGGGAGAAACACCGGGGAGCTGTTTTTT.

The sample holds one count of this clone. The chain uses TRBV5-1 and TRBJ1-2, with D unclear. This CDR3 is built from 12 residues. The germline gives CDR1 SGHRS, CDR2 YFSETQ. V was clipped by 1 base and J by 5 bases, with 6 bases between them. The CDR3 protein is CASSLNTYGYTF. CDR3 DNA: TGCGCCAGCAGCTTGAACACTTATGGCTACACCTTC.

The rearrangement joins TRBV6-5 to TRBJ1-2; the D gene is possibly TRBD1 (6 bases). This CDR3 is 15 amino acids long. CDR1 and CDR2 from the germline V gene are MNHEY and SVGAGI. Deletions cut 0 bases from V and 3 bases from J, with 11 bases between. The CDR3: CASSYSSGGYYGYTF. The CDR3 coding sequence is TGTGCCAGCAGTTACTCTTCGGGGGGCTACTATGGCTACACCTTC.

This chain joins TRBV21-1 and TRBJ1-3. TRBV21-1 is classified as a pseudogene. The CDR3 covers 15 residues. CDR3 nucleotides: TGTGCCAGCAGCAATTCGGAATTGTCTGGAAACACCATATATTTT. Protein: CASSNSELSGNTIYF.

The chain has TRBV5-8 and TRBJ1-2, with 12 bases identical to TRBD1. The CDR3 totals 18 residues. Unmatched junction bases numbered 10, after V lost 4 bases and J lost 0 bases. The germline V gene encodes CDR1 SGHTS and CDR2 YDEGEE. In DNA, the CDR3 is TGTGCCAGCAGCGCTGGGACAGGGGGCTCACTTACTAACTATGGCTACACCTTC. Translation gives CASSAGTGGSLTNYGYTF.

The V gene is TRBV24-1, the J gene TRBJ2-1, with TRBD1 identical over 9 bases. The CDR3 sequence is 17 residues long. V trimming: 0 bases; J trimming: 6 bases; junction bases outside the gene matches: 8. Germline V CDR1 and CDR2: KGHDR, SFDVKD. For the CDR3, the DNA is TGTGCCACCAGTGATTTGCCACGGACAGGGGCGATCAATGAGCAGTTCTTC. Translating it yields CATSDLPRTGAINEQFF.

This chain uses TRBV2 with TRBJ2-1; 7 bases map to TRBD1. From germline, CDR1 is SNHLY and CDR2 FYNNEI. J lost 7 bases, V lost 6 bases, and 15 bases had no gene match. CDR3 length equals 16 residues. For the CDR3, the DNA is TGTGCCAGCAGGCTTGCCGGGCCTAGGGGGCAGAATGAGCAGTTCTTC. Translating it yields CASRLAGPRGQNEQFF.

This clone has a handful of counts. V is TRBV27 and J is TRBJ1-2; D is undetermined. Per germline, CDR1 MNHEY and CDR2 SMNVEV (reference sequence). The CDR3 is 14 amino acids. Deletions cut 0 bases from V and 7 bases from J, with 12 bases between. CDR3 bases: TGTGCCAGCAGTTTATCGGTCGGAGTGGGTGGCTACACCTTC. Amino acid sequence: CASSLSVGVGGYTF.